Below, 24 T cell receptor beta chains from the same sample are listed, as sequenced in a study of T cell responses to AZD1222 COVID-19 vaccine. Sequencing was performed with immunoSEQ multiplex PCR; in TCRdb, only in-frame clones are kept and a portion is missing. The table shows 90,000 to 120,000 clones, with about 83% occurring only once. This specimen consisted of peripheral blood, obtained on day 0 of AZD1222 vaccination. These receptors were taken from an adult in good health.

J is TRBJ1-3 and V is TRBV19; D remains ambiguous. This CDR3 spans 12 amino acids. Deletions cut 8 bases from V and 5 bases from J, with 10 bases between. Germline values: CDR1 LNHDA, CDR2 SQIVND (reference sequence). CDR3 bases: TGTGCCAGTTCCGATCCACGAAACACCATATATTTT. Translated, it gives CASSDPRNTIYF. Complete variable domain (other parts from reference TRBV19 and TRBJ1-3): DGGITQSPKYLFRKEGQNVTLSCEQNLNHDAMYWYRQDPGQGLRLIYYSQIVNDFQKGDIAEGYSVSREKKESFPLTVTSAQKNPTAFYLCASSDPRNTIYFGEGSWLTVV.

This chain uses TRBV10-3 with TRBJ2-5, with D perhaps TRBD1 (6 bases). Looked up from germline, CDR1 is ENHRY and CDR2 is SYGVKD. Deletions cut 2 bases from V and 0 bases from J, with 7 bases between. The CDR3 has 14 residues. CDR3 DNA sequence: TGTGCCATCAGTGAGACAGGGAACCAAGAGACCCAGTACTTC. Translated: CAISETGNQETQYF.

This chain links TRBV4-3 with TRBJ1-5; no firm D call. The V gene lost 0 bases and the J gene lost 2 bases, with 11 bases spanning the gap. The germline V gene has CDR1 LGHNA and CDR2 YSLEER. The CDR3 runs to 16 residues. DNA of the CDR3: TGCGCCAGCAGCCAAGACTACGGACGGGGCAATCAGCCCCAGCATTTT. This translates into CASSQDYGRGNQPQHF.

CDR3 bases: TGTGCCAGCAGTTATGCCGTGGGGGAAAAACTGTTTTTT. It encodes CASSYAVGEKLFF. The chain is built from TRBV5-6 and TRBJ1-4, with D unclear. The germline V and J ends were trimmed by 5 bases and 8 bases, with 13 bases remaining between them. The CDR3 is 13 amino acids. CDR1 and CDR2 from the germline V gene are SGHDT and YYEEEE.

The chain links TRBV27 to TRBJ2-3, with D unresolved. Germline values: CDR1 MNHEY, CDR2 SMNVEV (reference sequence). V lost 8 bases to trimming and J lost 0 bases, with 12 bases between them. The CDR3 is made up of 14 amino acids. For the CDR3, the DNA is TGTGCCAGCCGCCTCGGCTATAGCACAGATACGCAGTATTTT. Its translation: CASRLGYSTDTQYF.

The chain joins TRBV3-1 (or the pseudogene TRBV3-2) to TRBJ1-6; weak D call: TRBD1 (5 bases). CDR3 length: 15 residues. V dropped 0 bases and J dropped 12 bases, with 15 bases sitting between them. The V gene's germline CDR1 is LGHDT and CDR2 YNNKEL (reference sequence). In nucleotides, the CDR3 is TGTGCCAGCAGCCAAGATAGAGTTAGAAGGGGACCCCTCCACTTT. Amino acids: CASSQDRVRRGPLHF.

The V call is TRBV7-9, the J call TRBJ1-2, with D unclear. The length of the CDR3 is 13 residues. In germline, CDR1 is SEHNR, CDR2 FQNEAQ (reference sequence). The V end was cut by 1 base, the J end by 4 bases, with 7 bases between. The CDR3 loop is CASSLGGSYGYTF. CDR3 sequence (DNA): TGTGCCAGCAGCTTAGGGGGATCCTATGGCTACACCTTC.

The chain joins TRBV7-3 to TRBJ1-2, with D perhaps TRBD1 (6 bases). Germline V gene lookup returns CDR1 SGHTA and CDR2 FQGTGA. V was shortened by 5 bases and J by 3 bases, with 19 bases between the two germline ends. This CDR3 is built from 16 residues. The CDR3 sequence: CASSPGGGRIDYGYTF. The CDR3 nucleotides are TGTGCCAGCAGCCCGGGCGGGGGGCGGATTGACTATGGCTACACCTTC.

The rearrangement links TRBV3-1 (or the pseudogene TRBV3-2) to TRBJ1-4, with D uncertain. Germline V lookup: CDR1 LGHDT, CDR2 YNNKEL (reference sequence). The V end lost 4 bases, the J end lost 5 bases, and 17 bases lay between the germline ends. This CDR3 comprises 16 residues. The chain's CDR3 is CASSPARATSNEKLFF. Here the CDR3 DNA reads TGTGCCAGCAGCCCCGCGAGGGCAACATCCAATGAAAAACTGTTTTTT.

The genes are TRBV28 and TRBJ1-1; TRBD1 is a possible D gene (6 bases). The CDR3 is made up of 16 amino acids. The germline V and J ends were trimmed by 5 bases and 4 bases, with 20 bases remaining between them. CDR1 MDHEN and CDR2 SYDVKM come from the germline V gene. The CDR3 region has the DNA TGTGCCAGCAGTCCGGCCGGGGGGGGCGGGAGCACTGAAGCTTTCTTT. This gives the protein CASSPAGGGGSTEAFF.

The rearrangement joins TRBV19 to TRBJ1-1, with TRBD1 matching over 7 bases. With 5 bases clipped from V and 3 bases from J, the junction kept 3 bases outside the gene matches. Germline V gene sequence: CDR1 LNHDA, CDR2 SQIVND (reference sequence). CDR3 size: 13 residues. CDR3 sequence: CASSFDRDTEAFF. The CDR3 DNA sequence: TGTGCCAGTAGTTTCGACAGGGACACTGAAGCTTTCTTT. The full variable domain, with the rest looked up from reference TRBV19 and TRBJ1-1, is DGGITQSPKYLFRKEGQNVTLSCEQNLNHDAMYWYRQDPGQGLRLIYYSQIVNDFQKGDIAEGYSVSREKKESFPLTVTSAQKNPTAFYLCASSFDRDTEAFFGQGTRLTVV.

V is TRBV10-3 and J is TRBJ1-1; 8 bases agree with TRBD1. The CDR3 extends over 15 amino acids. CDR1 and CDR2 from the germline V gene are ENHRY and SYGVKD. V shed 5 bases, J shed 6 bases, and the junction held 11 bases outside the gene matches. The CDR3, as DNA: TGTGCCATCAGTCAGGGGGCGCCCAGGGGTCCTGAAGCTTTCTTT. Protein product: CAISQGAPRGPEAFF.

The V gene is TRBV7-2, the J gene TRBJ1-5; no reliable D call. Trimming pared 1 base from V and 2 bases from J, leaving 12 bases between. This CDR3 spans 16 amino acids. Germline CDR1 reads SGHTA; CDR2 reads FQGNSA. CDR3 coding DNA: TGTGCCAGCAGCTTAGTTTCCGGGGATGGCAATCAGCCCCAGCATTTT. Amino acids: CASSLVSGDGNQPQHF.

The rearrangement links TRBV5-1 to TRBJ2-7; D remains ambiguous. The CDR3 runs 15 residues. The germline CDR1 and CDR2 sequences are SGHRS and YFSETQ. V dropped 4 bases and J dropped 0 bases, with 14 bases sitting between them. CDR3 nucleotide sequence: TGCGCCAGCAGCCCCGGCCCAGTTAGCTCCTACGAGCAGTACTTC. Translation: CASSPGPVSSYEQYF. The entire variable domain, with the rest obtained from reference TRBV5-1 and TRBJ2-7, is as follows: KAGVTQTPRYLIKTRGQQVTLSCSPISGHRSVSWYQQTPGQGLQFLFEYFSETQRNKGNFPGRFSGRQFSNSRSEMNVSTLELGDSALYLCASSPGPVSSYEQYFGPGTRLTVT.

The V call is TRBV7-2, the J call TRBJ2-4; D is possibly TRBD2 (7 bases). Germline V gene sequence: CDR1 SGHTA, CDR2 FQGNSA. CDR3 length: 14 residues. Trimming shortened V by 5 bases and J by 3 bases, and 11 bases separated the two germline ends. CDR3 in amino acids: CASSRGAGKNIQYF. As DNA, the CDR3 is TGTGCCAGCAGCCGGGGGGCCGGCAAAAACATTCAGTACTTC.

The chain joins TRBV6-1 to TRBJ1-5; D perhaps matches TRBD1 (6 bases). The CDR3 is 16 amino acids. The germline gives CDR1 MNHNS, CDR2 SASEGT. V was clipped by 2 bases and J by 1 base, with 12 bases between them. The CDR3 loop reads CASSERTVGSNQPQHF. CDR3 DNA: TGTGCCAGCAGTGAAAGGACAGTGGGGAGCAATCAGCCCCAGCATTTT.

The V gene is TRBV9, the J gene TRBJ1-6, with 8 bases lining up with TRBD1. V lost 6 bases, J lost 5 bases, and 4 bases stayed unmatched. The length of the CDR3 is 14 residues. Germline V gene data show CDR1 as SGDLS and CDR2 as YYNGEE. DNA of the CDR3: TGTGCCAGCACCGGACAGGGTAATAATTCACCCCTCCACTTT. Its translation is CASTGQGNNSPLHF.

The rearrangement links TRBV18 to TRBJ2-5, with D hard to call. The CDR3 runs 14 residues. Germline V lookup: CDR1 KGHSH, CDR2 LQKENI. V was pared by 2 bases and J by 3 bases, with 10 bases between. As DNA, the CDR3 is TGTGCCAGCTCACCAATCGTGGCCAAAGAGACCCAGTACTTC. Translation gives CASSPIVAKETQYF.

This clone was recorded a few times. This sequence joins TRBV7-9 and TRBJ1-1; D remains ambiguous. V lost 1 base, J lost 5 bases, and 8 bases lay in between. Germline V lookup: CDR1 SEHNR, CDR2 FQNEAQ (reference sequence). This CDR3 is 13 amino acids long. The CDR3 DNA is TGTGCCAGCAGCTTAGTAACGGCTACTGAAGCTTTCTTT. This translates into CASSLVTATEAFF. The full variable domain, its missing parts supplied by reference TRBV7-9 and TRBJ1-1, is DTGVSQNPRHKITKRGQNVTFRCDPISEHNRLYWYRQTLGQGPEFLTYFQNEAQLEKSRLLSDRFSAERPKGSFSTLEIQRTEQGDSAMYLCASSLVTATEAFFGQGTRLTVV.

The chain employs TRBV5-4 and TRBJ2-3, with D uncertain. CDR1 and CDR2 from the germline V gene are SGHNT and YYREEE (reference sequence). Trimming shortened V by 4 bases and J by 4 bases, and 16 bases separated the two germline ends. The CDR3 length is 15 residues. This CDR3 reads CASSSNSGRADTQYF. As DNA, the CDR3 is TGTGCCAGCAGCAGTAACTCGGGTAGGGCAGATACGCAGTATTTT. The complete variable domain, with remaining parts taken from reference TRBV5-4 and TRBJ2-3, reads ETGVTQSPTHLIKTRGQQVTLRCSSQSGHNTVSWYQQALGQGPQFIFQYYREEENGRGNFPPRFSGLQFPNYSSELNVNALELDDSALYLCASSSNSGRADTQYFGPGTRLTVL.

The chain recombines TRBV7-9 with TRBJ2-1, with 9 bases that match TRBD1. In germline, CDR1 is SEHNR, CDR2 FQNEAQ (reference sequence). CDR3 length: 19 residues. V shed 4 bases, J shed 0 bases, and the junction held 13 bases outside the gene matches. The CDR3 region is CASSSLAGWDRVSYNEQFF. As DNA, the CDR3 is TGTGCCAGCAGCTCCCTGGCCGGATGGGACAGGGTCTCCTACAATGAGCAGTTCTTC.

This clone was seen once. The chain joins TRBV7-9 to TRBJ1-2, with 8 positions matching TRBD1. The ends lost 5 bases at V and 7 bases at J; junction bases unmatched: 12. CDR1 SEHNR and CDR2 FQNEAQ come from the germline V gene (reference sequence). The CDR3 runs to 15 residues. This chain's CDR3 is CASSPTSDRVGGYTF. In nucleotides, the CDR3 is TGTGCCAGCAGCCCTACCTCGGACAGGGTCGGTGGCTACACCTTC.

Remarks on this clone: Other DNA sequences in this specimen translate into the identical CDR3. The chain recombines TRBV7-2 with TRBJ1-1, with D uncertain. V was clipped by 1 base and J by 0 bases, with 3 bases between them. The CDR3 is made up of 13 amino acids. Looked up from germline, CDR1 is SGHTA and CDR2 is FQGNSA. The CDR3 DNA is TGTGCCAGCAGCTTAGTGGTGAACACTGAAGCTTTCTTT. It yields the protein CASSLVVNTEAFF.

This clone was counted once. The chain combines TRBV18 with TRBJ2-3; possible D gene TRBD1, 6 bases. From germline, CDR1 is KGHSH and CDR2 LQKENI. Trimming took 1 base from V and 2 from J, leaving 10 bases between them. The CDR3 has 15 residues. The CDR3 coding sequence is TGTGCCAGCTCACCACAGTACAGGGCCACAGATACGCAGTATTTT. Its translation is CASSPQYRATDTQYF.